Listed here are 31 T cell receptor beta chains from one sample, sequenced in a study of T cell responses to AZD1222 COVID-19 vaccine (TCRdb year 2021). Libraries came from the immunoSEQ multiplex PCR assay. What TCRdb holds here is the immuneACCESS table cut down to in-frame rearrangements. Part of the clones is not present; checked against another copy, under half of the missing clones reflect an unresolved V gene, and the others are unexplained. In this sample the table shows fewer than 150,000 clones, around 92% of which occur a single time. Approximately 7.9% of the sample belongs to the ten largest clones. Explained via the paper, the time point label denotes: about 28 days (+/-7) after the second vaccine dose. The sample consisted of peripheral blood, taken 28 days after the second AZD1222 dose. Receptors originate from an adult who received the AZD1222 COVID-19 vaccine.

The V gene is TRBV28, the J gene TRBJ1-5, with D possibly being TRBD1 (6 bases). Trimming removed 6 bases from V and 6 bases from J, with 15 bases in between. CDR1 and CDR2 from the germline V gene are MDHEN and SYDVKM. The CDR3 consists of 14 residues. The CDR3 DNA reads as TGTGCCAGCAGCCTCACAGGGAAGACTCAGCCCCAGCATTTT. Translation gives CASSLTGKTQPQHF.

This clone has only one observation. The chain has TRBV12-3 or TRBV12-4 and TRBJ2-1, with TRBD1 matching 10 bases. V shed 3 bases, J shed 8 bases, and the junction held 1 base outside the gene matches. The CDR3 contains 13 residues. In DNA, the CDR3 is TGTGCCAGCAGTTTTGGGACAGGGGATGAGCAGTTCTTC. It translates to CASSFGTGDEQFF.

Only one count was recorded for this clone. The rearrangement joins TRBV19 to TRBJ2-7; 9 positions agree with TRBD1. V shed 5 bases and J 1 base; nucleotides not matched to a gene: 6. The CDR3 spans 15 residues. Germline values: CDR1 LNHDA, CDR2 SQIVND (reference sequence). CDR3 protein: CASSFRDRESYEQYF. Written as DNA, the CDR3 is TGTGCCAGTAGTTTTCGGGACAGGGAATCCTACGAGCAGTACTTC. Full variable domain (rest looked up from reference TRBV19 and TRBJ2-7): DGGITQSPKYLFRKEGQNVTLSCEQNLNHDAMYWYRQDPGQGLRLIYYSQIVNDFQKGDIAEGYSVSREKKESFPLTVTSAQKNPTAFYLCASSFRDRESYEQYFGPGTRLTVT.

About this clone: The germline gene is not matched at one end of the junction; a read error may be the cause. The V and J genes are TRBV7-7 and TRBJ2-5; no firm D call. CDR1 and CDR2 (germline): SSHAT, FNYEAQ (reference sequence). The CDR3 runs 15 residues. CDR3 loop: CASSLLGHQGETQYF. CDR3 coding DNA: TGTGCTAGCAGCTTGTTAGGCCATCAAGGAGAGACCCAGTACTTC.

The chain has TRBV19 and TRBJ1-4; 7 bases are shared with TRBD1. Germline assignment: CDR1 LNHDA and CDR2 SQIVND (reference sequence). This CDR3 spans 14 amino acids. With 5 bases clipped from V and 4 bases from J, the junction kept 4 bases outside the gene matches. As DNA, the CDR3 is TGTGCCAGTAGTTGGACAGGCCTTAATGAAAAACTGTTTTTT. This codes for CASSWTGLNEKLFF.

The V gene is TRBV27, the J gene TRBJ2-3, with 8 bases aligning to TRBD1. Unmatched junction bases numbered 8, after V lost 5 bases and J lost 4 bases. The CDR3 consists of 15 residues. From germline, CDR1 is MNHEY and CDR2 SMNVEV (reference sequence). The CDR3 bases are TGTGCCAGCAGTCCCAGGACAGGGCGAGCAGATACGCAGTATTTT. Protein: CASSPRTGRADTQYF.

The chain couples TRBV23-1 to TRBJ1-1; weak D call: TRBD1 (5 bases). TRBV23-1 falls under the ORF class, with uncertain function. This CDR3 is built from 15 residues. The V gene lost 7 bases and the J gene lost 6 bases, with 21 bases spanning the gap. The CDR3 sequence is CASIPSGRGWAEAFF. The CDR3 nucleotides read TGCGCCAGCATCCCCTCAGGAAGGGGTTGGGCTGAAGCTTTCTTT.

The chain carries TRBV4-1 and TRBJ2-7; TRBD2 matches at 10 bases. The CDR3 has 15 residues. The germline V gene has CDR1 MGHRA and CDR2 YSYEKL. Losses at the gene ends were 0 bases for V and 6 bases for J; bases not matched to a gene: 5. DNA for the CDR3: TGCGCCAGCAGCCAAGATTCCCTAGCGGGGGTCGAGCAGTACTTC. It translates to CASSQDSLAGVEQYF.

The V call is TRBV19, the J call TRBJ1-5; 7 positions agree with TRBD1. Trimming took 8 bases from V and 4 from J; bases not matched to a gene: 11. The CDR3 loop spans 15 amino acids. CDR1 LNHDA and CDR2 SQIVND come from the germline V gene (reference sequence). The CDR3 sequence: CASRAVGQLNQPQHF. CDR3 DNA: TGTGCCAGTCGCGCGGTGGGACAGTTGAATCAGCCCCAGCATTTT.

The genes are TRBV2 and TRBJ2-7; D is uncertain. The length of the CDR3 is 13 residues. Germline-derived CDR1 and CDR2 are SNHLY and FYNNEI. V was cut by 2 bases and J by 3 bases, with 8 bases left in between. The CDR3 protein is CASSESISYEQYF. DNA for the CDR3: TGTGCCAGCAGTGAAAGTATAAGCTACGAGCAGTACTTC.

As for this clone: In the same sample, other DNA sequences code for this CDR3. The chain employs TRBV19 and TRBJ1-2; D unclear. With 3 bases removed from V and 1 base from J, the gap between germline ends came to 6 bases. Germline values: CDR1 LNHDA, CDR2 SQIVND (reference sequence). This CDR3 has 13 amino acids. The CDR3 loop reads CASSIWGNYGYTF. The CDR3 coding sequence is TGTGCCAGTAGTATCTGGGGTAACTATGGCTACACCTTC.

V usage is TRBV5-1 and J usage is TRBJ1-5; 7 bases agree with TRBD1. Germline-derived CDR1 and CDR2 are SGHRS and YFSETQ. After removal of 0 bases from V and 5 bases from J, the junction contained 2 bases not matched to a gene. The CDR3 covers 14 residues. In DNA form, the CDR3 reads TGCGCCAGCAGCTTGGATGGGACAGATCAGCCCCAGCATTTT. Protein sequence: CASSLDGTDQPQHF.

The chain uses TRBV28 and TRBJ2-7; 7 nucleotides agree with TRBD1. V lost 2 bases and J lost 2; bases outside the gene matches: 3. The V gene's germline CDR1 is MDHEN and CDR2 SYDVKM. This CDR3 is 14 amino acids long. CDR3: CASSLAGTAYEQYF. The CDR3 DNA reads TGTGCCAGCAGTTTAGCCGGGACAGCCTACGAGCAGTACTTC.

DNA for the CDR3: TGCGCCAGCAGCCAAGTGGGGGTATCCCAAAACACCATATATTTT. The encoded protein is CASSQVGVSQNTIYF. This rearrangement joins TRBV4-1 to TRBJ1-3, with D possibly TRBD1 on 5 matching bases. Trimming pared 1 base from V and 6 bases from J, leaving 13 bases between. The germline V gene has CDR1 MGHRA and CDR2 YSYEKL. CDR3 length: 15 residues.

This chain links TRBV27 with TRBJ1-1; D gene ambiguous. The CDR3 has 14 amino acids. Trimming took off 3 bases at V and 5 bases at J, with 13 bases between the two ends. CDR1 MNHEY and CDR2 SMNVEV come from the germline V gene (reference sequence). For the CDR3, the DNA is TGTGCCAGCAGTTTGAGGAATTCGGGGACTGAAGCTTTCTTT. The encoded protein is CASSLRNSGTEAFF.

This clone was seen only once. The V call is TRBV9, the J call TRBJ2-5; D gene unclear. V gave up 2 bases and J gave up 1 base, with 9 bases separating them. CDR3 length: 14 residues. From germline, CDR1 is SGDLS and CDR2 YYNGEE. CDR3 coding DNA: TGTGCCAGCAGCGTCCGACCAACCCAAGAGACCCAGTACTTC. This gives the protein CASSVRPTQETQYF.

The CDR3 region has the DNA TGCGCCAGCAGCTCACCGGGACTAGCGGACAATGAGCAGTTCTTC. Protein sequence: CASSSPGLADNEQFF. The chain uses TRBV5-1 and TRBJ2-1; TRBD2 matches at 11 bases. The germline gives CDR1 SGHRS, CDR2 YFSETQ. This CDR3 region has 15 residues. V dropped 3 bases and J dropped 5; count of bases not matched to a gene: 4.

CDR3: CASSDDQPQHF. The CDR3 nucleotides read TGTGCCAGCAGTGATGATCAGCCCCAGCATTTT. This rearrangement joins TRBV28 to TRBJ1-5, with D unclear. Germline loops: CDR1 MDHEN, CDR2 SYDVKM. V lost 5 bases and J 5 bases, leaving 4 bases between the germline ends. The length of the CDR3 is 11 residues. The variable domain in full, with the rest retrieved from reference TRBV28 and TRBJ1-5, is DVKVTQSSRYLVKRTGEKVFLECVQDMDHENMFWYRQDPGLGLRLIYFSYDVKMKEKGDIPEGYSVSREKKERFSLILESASTNQTSMYLCASSDDQPQHFGDGTRLSIL.

The chain links TRBV29-1 to TRBJ2-3, with 10 nucleotides matching TRBD2. Trimming cost V 7 bases and J 1 base; bases outside gene matches: 8. The CDR3 is made up of 15 amino acids. Germline CDR1 is SQVTM and CDR2 is ANQGSEA. CDR3 residues: CSGEIAGGRTDTQYF. CDR3 in DNA: TGCAGCGGTGAGATAGCGGGAGGACGCACAGATACGCAGTATTTT.

This clone came up once. J is TRBJ2-5 and V is TRBV24-1; no clear D gene. V lost 4 bases and J lost 4, with 9 bases in between. CDR3 length: 13 amino acids. The germline gives CDR1 KGHDR, CDR2 SFDVKD. The CDR3 coding sequence is TGTGCCACCAGTGAACCTAACCCAGAGACCCAGTACTTC. It translates to CATSEPNPETQYF.

The V call is TRBV3-1 (or the pseudogene TRBV3-2), the J call TRBJ2-1; D might be TRBD1 or TRBD2, each matching 5 bases. Trimming left V 1 base short and J 16 bases short, with 17 bases between. CDR3 length equals 13 residues. From germline, CDR1 is LGHDT and CDR2 YNNKEL (reference sequence). The CDR3 reads CASSQGPGTDHFF. CDR3 bases: TGTGCCAGCAGCCAAGGCCCCGGGACGGACCACTTCTTC.

This chain uses TRBV6-5 with TRBJ1-4; D ambiguous. CDR1 is MNHEY, CDR2 SVGAGI, per germline. The V end was cut by 0 bases, the J end by 0 bases, with 8 bases between. There are 16 residues in the CDR3. CDR3 protein: CASSYSLVATNEKLFF. The CDR3 nucleotides read TGTGCCAGCAGTTACTCGTTGGTTGCAACTAATGAAAAACTGTTTTTT.

The chain joins TRBV4-1 to TRBJ1-2, with TRBD1 matching over 9 bases. This CDR3 comprises 13 residues. Germline V gene sequence: CDR1 MGHRA, CDR2 YSYEKL. Germline trimming cut 2 bases from V and 8 bases from J; bases unmatched to any gene: 3. The CDR3: CASSQTGGLGYTF. In DNA, the CDR3 is TGCGCCAGCAGCCAAACAGGGGGCTTGGGCTACACCTTC.

J is TRBJ1-1 and V is TRBV28; no definite D call. The CDR3 contains 14 residues. With 7 bases removed from V and 4 bases from J, the gap between germline ends came to 16 bases. Germline loops: CDR1 MDHEN, CDR2 SYDVKM. As DNA, the CDR3 is TGTGCCAGCAAATGGACGGCCGCGAGCACTGAAGCTTTCTTT. This sequence encodes CASKWTAASTEAFF. The variable domain in full, with the rest retrieved from reference TRBV28 and TRBJ1-1, is DVKVTQSSRYLVKRTGEKVFLECVQDMDHENMFWYRQDPGLGLRLIYFSYDVKMKEKGDIPEGYSVSREKKERFSLILESASTNQTSMYLCASKWTAASTEAFFGQGTRLTVV.

This chain connects TRBV7-9 to TRBJ1-1; a possible D gene is TRBD1 (5 bases). Germline V lookup: CDR1 SEHNR, CDR2 FQNEAQ (reference sequence). V lost 3 bases to trimming and J lost 0 bases, with 8 bases between them. This CDR3 region has 14 residues. CDR3 sequence reads: CASSFGGMNTEAFF. CDR3 in DNA: TGTGCCAGCAGCTTCGGGGGTATGAACACTGAAGCTTTCTTT. Based on the CDR3 plus reference TRBV7-9 and TRBJ1-1, the full variable domain is DTGVSQNPRHKITKRGQNVTFRCDPISEHNRLYWYRQTLGQGPEFLTYFQNEAQLEKSRLLSDRFSAERPKGSFSTLEIQRTEQGDSAMYLCASSFGGMNTEAFFGQGTRLTVV.

J is TRBJ1-5 and V is TRBV12-3 or TRBV12-4; a possible D gene is TRBD1 (6 bases). This CDR3 has 13 residues. Trimming took off 6 bases at V and 7 bases at J, with 13 bases between the two ends. The CDR3 DNA is TGTGCCAGCAGCCGGGACACACACCAGCCCCAGCATTTT. Residues: CASSRDTHQPQHF.

This rearrangement joins TRBV29-1 to TRBJ2-5, with TRBD1 matching over 7 bases. The V gene's germline CDR1 is SQVTM and CDR2 ANQGSEA. V was pared by 6 bases and J by 4 bases, with 5 bases of the junction left unmatched. The length of the CDR3 is 12 residues. DNA of the CDR3: TGCAGCGTCCCGACAGGGAGAGAGACCCAGTACTTC. Translating gives CSVPTGRETQYF.

The rearrangement links TRBV5-5 to TRBJ1-1; D is perhaps TRBD1 (5 bases). Trimming pared 0 bases from V and 0 bases from J, leaving 15 bases between. CDR3 length equals 17 residues. CDR1 is SGHKS and CDR2 is YYEKEE in the germline V gene (reference sequence). Here the CDR3 DNA reads TGTGCCAGCAGCTTGGTATTCGTGGGGCAGTTGAACACTGAAGCTTTCTTT. Amino acids: CASSLVFVGQLNTEAFF.

This chain uses TRBV19 with TRBJ2-1; 13 bases map to TRBD2. V was clipped by 4 bases and J by 3 bases; unmatched bases: 0. The germline V gene encodes CDR1 LNHDA and CDR2 SQIVND (reference sequence). The CDR3 length is 15 residues. This CDR3 is CASSRTSGSYNEQFF. CDR3 coding DNA: TGTGCCAGTAGTAGGACTAGCGGGAGCTACAATGAGCAGTTCTTC.

The chain has TRBV27 and TRBJ2-7, with D perhaps TRBD2 (6 bases). Germline CDR1 MNHEY, CDR2 SMNVEV (reference sequence). Between the trimmed V and J ends, which lost 4 bases and 1 base, there was a span of 14 bases. CDR3 length: 15 residues. The CDR3 sequence is CASSSKIGRSYEQYF. The CDR3 DNA follows: TGTGCCAGCAGTTCCAAAATCGGGAGATCCTACGAGCAGTACTTC.

V is TRBV5-1 and J is TRBJ2-1; D uncertain. Trimming took 2 bases from V and 6 from J, leaving 3 bases between them. CDR1 SGHRS and CDR2 YFSETQ come from the germline V gene. This CDR3 comprises 11 residues. CDR3 DNA: TGCGCCAGCAGCTTCTTCAATGAGCAGTTCTTC. Translating it yields CASSFFNEQFF.